This TCR beta chain was sequenced in a study of T-cell memory formation after mild COVID-19. Study details: TCR clusters were mostly confined to one donor each.

V was cut by 6 bases and J by 1 base, with 13 bases left in between. This CDR3 spans 14 amino acids. Study results and caveats: The study found contracting CD4+ clones mainly in CM and EM and contracting CD8+ clones in EMRA.

This clonotype was seen more than once but under ten times. The antigen remains unidentified. Sample barcodes and UMIs were carried by the TCR alpha and TCR beta cDNA libraries that 5'RACE generated with constant-segment primers. MiXCR was run by TCRdb on the 5' RACE reads, yielding one entry per CDR3 protein. In the table there are roughly 320,000 distinct CDR3 sequences, around 27% of which are singletons. The source is an adult woman who had mild COVID-19 (a few samples of this study predate the infection). Cell type and time point are not known. The V call is TRBV12-3 or TRBV12-4, the J call TRBJ2-7; D remains ambiguous. The material sequenced was PBMCs or a T cell subset sorted from them (not recorded which). DNA for the CDR3: TGTGCCAGCAGCAATTCCGGACCATCCTACGAGCAGTACTTC. Its translation is CASSNSGPSYEQYF.